This entry lists 9 T cell receptor beta chains sequenced from one sample in a study of CD8+ T cells in alopecia areata. cDNA reverse transcribed from extracted RNA served as the sequencing template. Sequenced by immunoSEQ multiplex PCR; TCRdb stores in-frame clones only, minus some. The profile shows fewer than 200,000 clones, 59% of them singletons. The material sequenced was CD4+ T cells sorted from blood, taken at week 0. The receptors were gathered from a human donor with alopecia areata.

J is TRBJ2-5 and V is TRBV15; no definite D call. Trimming took off 3 bases at V and 5 bases at J, with 10 bases between the two ends. The CDR3 sequence is 13 residues long. Germline CDR1 reads LNHNV; CDR2 reads YYDKDF (reference sequence). The CDR3 DNA is TGTGCCACCAGCAGTATCAGGAGTGAGACCCAGTACTTC. Its protein is CATSSIRSETQYF.

This chain links TRBV7-9 with TRBJ2-7; D is ambiguous. The CDR3 totals 12 residues. Germline V gene sequence: CDR1 SEHNR, CDR2 FQNEAQ (reference sequence). V was cut by 2 bases and J by 3 bases, with 5 bases left in between. This CDR3 reads CASSLSGYEQYF. The CDR3 nucleotides are TGTGCCAGCAGCTTATCCGGCTACGAGCAGTACTTC.

The J gene is TRBJ1-1, the V gene TRBV7-9; 9 positions agree with TRBD1. The germline V gene has CDR1 SEHNR and CDR2 FQNEAQ (reference sequence). V was clipped by 8 bases and J by 3 bases; unmatched bases: 4. The CDR3 length is 13 residues. The CDR3 here is CASGDRVDTEAFF. The CDR3 region has the DNA TGTGCCAGCGGGGACAGGGTCGACACTGAAGCTTTCTTT.

V and J are TRBV5-1 and TRBJ2-3, with D tentatively TRBD1 (6 bases). Trimming shortened V by 4 bases and J by 3 bases, and 9 bases separated the two germline ends. The CDR3 sequence is 13 residues long. Per the germline V gene, CDR1 is SGHRS and CDR2 is YFSETQ. The CDR3 nucleotides read TGCGCCAGCAGCCCGGACAGAACAGATACGCAGTATTTT. This gives the protein CASSPDRTDTQYF.

The table lists this clone with a count of one. V usage is TRBV29-1 and J usage is TRBJ2-3, with TRBD2 as a possible D gene (6 bases). The CDR3 spans 13 residues. The germline V gene encodes CDR1 SQVTM and CDR2 ANQGSEA. V was clipped by 6 bases and J by 2 bases, with 12 bases between them. The chain's CDR3 is CSVTGRTTDTQYF. CDR3 sequence (DNA): TGCAGCGTAACCGGGAGAACCACAGATACGCAGTATTTT.

This clone was seen only a few times. The chain has TRBV28 and TRBJ2-5; D might be TRBD1 (6 bases). This CDR3 contains 15 residues. The germline CDR1 and CDR2 sequences are MDHEN and SYDVKM. Trimming pared 4 bases from V and 5 bases from J, leaving 17 bases between. CDR3 protein: CASSSRTVRLETQYF. CDR3 coding DNA: TGTGCCAGCAGTTCCCGGACAGTCCGGCTGGAGACCCAGTACTTC.

The genes are TRBV29-1 and TRBJ1-2; tentatively, D is TRBD1 (5 bases). The CDR3 loop spans 14 amino acids. The V and J ends lost 5 bases and 4 bases respectively, with 17 bases between them. The germline gives CDR1 SQVTM, CDR2 ANQGSEA. The CDR3 loop is CSVITGTVRYGYTF. DNA for the CDR3: TGCAGCGTTATCACCGGGACCGTTCGCTATGGCTACACCTTC. Drawing the rest from reference TRBV29-1 and TRBJ1-2, the complete variable domain is SAVISQKPSRDICQRGTSLTIQCQVDSQVTMMFWYRQQPGQSLTLIATANQGSEATYESGFVIDKFPISRPNLTFSTLTVSNMSPEDSSIYLCSVITGTVRYGYTFGSGTRLTVV.

The rearrangement links TRBV6-5 to TRBJ1-1; 10 positions agree with TRBD1. The J segment lost 3 bases and the V segment lost 2 bases, leaving 3 bases of the junction unmatched. This CDR3 spans 15 amino acids. Germline CDR1 MNHEY, CDR2 SVGAGI. The CDR3 DNA reads as TGTGCCAGCAGTTACCCCGGGACAGGGGACACTGAAGCTTTCTTT. Its protein is CASSYPGTGDTEAFF.

The chain has TRBV28 and TRBJ2-1; D gene ambiguous. The CDR3 extends over 11 amino acids. Between the trimmed V and J ends, which lost 10 bases and 7 bases, there was a span of 11 bases. Germline CDR1 is MDHEN and CDR2 is SYDVKM. The CDR3 is CATMFGNEQFF. The CDR3 DNA reads as TGTGCCACCATGTTCGGGAATGAGCAGTTCTTC. Based on the CDR3 plus reference TRBV28 and TRBJ2-1, the full variable domain is DVKVTQSSRYLVKRTGEKVFLECVQDMDHENMFWYRQDPGLGLRLIYFSYDVKMKEKGDIPEGYSVSREKKERFSLILESASTNQTSMYLCATMFGNEQFFGPGTRLTVL.